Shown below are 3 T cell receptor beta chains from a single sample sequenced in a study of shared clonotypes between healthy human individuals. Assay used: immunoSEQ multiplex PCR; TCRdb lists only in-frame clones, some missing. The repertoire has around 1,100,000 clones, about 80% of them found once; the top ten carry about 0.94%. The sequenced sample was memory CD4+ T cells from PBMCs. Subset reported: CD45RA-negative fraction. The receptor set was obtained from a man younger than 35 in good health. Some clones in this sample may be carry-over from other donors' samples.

The CDR3 protein is CASSPLTQAGTYEQYF. The CDR3 region has the DNA TGTGCCAGCAGCCCACTGACCCAGGCAGGGACCTACGAGCAGTACTTC. The V call is TRBV11-1, the J call TRBJ2-7, with D possibly matching TRBD1 (5 bases). Between the trimmed V and J ends, which lost 5 bases and 2 bases, there was a span of 19 bases. The CDR3 runs to 16 residues. The V gene's germline CDR1 is SGHAT and CDR2 FQDESV (reference sequence). Together with reference TRBV11-1 and TRBJ2-7, the CDR3 gives the full variable domain: EAEVAQSPRYKITEKSQAVAFWCDPISGHATLYWYRQILGQGPELLVQFQDESVVDDSQLPKDRFSAERLKGVDSTLKIQPAELGDSAMYLCASSPLTQAGTYEQYFGPGTRLTVT.

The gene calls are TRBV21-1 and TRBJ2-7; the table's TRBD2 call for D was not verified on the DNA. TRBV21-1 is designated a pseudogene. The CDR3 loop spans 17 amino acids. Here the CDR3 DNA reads TGTGCCAGCAGCTGGACAGCGGGAGGTTCAAGACCCTACGAGCAGTACTTC. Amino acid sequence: CASSWTAGGSRPYEQYF.

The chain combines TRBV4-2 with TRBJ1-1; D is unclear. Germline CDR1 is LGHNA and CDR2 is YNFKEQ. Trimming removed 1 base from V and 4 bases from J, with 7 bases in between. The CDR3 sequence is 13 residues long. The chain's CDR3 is CASSQGFLTEAFF. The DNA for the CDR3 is TGTGCCAGCAGCCAAGGCTTCCTCACTGAAGCTTTCTTT.